A selection of T cell receptor beta chains follows, all from one sample in a study of T-cell reconstitution after alpha-beta-depleted transplantation in children. TCRdb recomputed calls from the PCR reads with MiXCR, one row per CDR3 protein. The table shows roughly 500,000 distinct CDR3 sequences, with about 31% occurring only once. This specimen was PBMCs from the stem cell graft donor, taken from the stem cell graft. All receptors derive from a human donor who donated a stem cell graft to a child with aplastic anemia. Each CDR3 is given with its conserved first and last residue. D genes are given only for firm matches. A row's size may be missing; if present it is once, few, many or a size class.

clone_size: NA; d_call: NA; v_call: TRBV18; j_call: TRBJ1-5; cdr3_aa: CASSPRQGRNQPQHF; cdr3_nt: TGTGCCAGCTCACCACGTCAGGGACGCAATCAGCCCCAGCATTTT
clone_size: few; d_call: NA; v_call: TRBV6-5; j_call: TRBJ1-1; cdr3_aa: CASSYSRRGGKLNTEAFF; cdr3_nt: TGTGCCAGCAGTTACTCCCGGAGAGGGGGTAAGCTGAACACTGAAGCTTTCTTT
clone_size: NA; d_call: NA; v_call: TRBV19; j_call: TRBJ2-1; cdr3_aa: CASSIRANEQFF; cdr3_nt: TGTGCCAGTAGTATCCGGGCTAATGAGCAGTTCTTC
clone_size: once; d_call: NA; v_call: TRBV13; j_call: TRBJ2-1; cdr3_aa: CASSRASRINEQFF; cdr3_nt: TGTGCCAGCAGCCGGGCTAGCAGAATCAATGAGCAGTTCTTC
clone_size: few; d_call: NA; v_call: TRBV19; j_call: TRBJ1-2; cdr3_aa: CASSIWDNRGYGYTF; cdr3_nt: TGTGCCAGTAGTATTTGGGACAATAGGGGCTATGGCTACACCTTC
clone_size: NA; d_call: NA; v_call: TRBV6-1; j_call: TRBJ2-1; cdr3_aa: CASLSGQGPYNEQFF; cdr3_nt: TGTGCCAGCCTTTCCGGGCAGGGGCCCTACAATGAGCAGTTCTTC
clone_size: NA; d_call: NA; v_call: TRBV15; j_call: TRBJ2-1; cdr3_aa: CATSRGGELDNEQFF; cdr3_nt: TGTGCCACCAGCAGGGGCGGCGAGCTGGACAATGAGCAGTTCTTC
clone_size: NA; d_call: NA; v_call: TRBV9; j_call: TRBJ1-2; cdr3_aa: CASSRGRANYGYTF; cdr3_nt: TGTGCCAGCAGCCGTGGGCGGGCTAACTATGGCTACACCTTC
clone_size: NA; d_call: NA; v_call: TRBV6-1; j_call: TRBJ2-7; cdr3_aa: CASSKRNQGDEQYF; cdr3_nt: TGTGCCAGCAGTAAACGTAATCAGGGTGACGAGCAGTACTTC
clone_size: NA; d_call: NA; v_call: TRBV6-2/TRBV6-3; j_call: TRBJ1-5; cdr3_aa: CASSYLGSQPQHF; cdr3_nt: TGTGCCAGCAGTTACCTCGGAAGTCAGCCCCAGCATTTT
clone_size: NA; d_call: TRBD1; v_call: TRBV6-5; j_call: TRBJ2-2; cdr3_aa: CASSYRRTGGTGELFF; cdr3_nt: TGTGCCAGCAGTTACCGAAGGACAGGGGGCACCGGGGAGCTGTTTTTT
clone_size: NA; d_call: TRBD1; v_call: TRBV29-1; j_call: TRBJ1-1; cdr3_aa: CSVSRQGTEAFF; cdr3_nt: TGCAGCGTTTCCCGACAGGGGACTGAAGCTTTCTTT
clone_size: few; d_call: TRBD1; v_call: TRBV7-9; j_call: TRBJ2-1; cdr3_aa: CASWDRGGAFF; cdr3_nt: TGTGCCAGCTGGGACAGGGGAGGTGCATTCTTC
clone_size: few; d_call: TRBD1; v_call: TRBV19; j_call: TRBJ2-1; cdr3_aa: CASRRGNNEQFF; cdr3_nt: TGTGCCAGCCGCAGGGGGAACAATGAGCAGTTCTTC
clone_size: few; d_call: NA; v_call: TRBV12-3/TRBV12-4; j_call: TRBJ2-1; cdr3_aa: CASSLSSGATEQFF; cdr3_nt: TGTGCCAGCAGTTTGTCCTCCGGGGCCACTGAGCAGTTCTTC
clone_size: NA; d_call: TRBD2; v_call: TRBV7-2; j_call: TRBJ2-1; cdr3_aa: CASSSWTSGGSYNEQFF; cdr3_nt: TGTGCCAGCAGCTCCTGGACTAGCGGGGGTTCCTACAATGAGCAGTTCTTC
clone_size: NA; d_call: NA; v_call: TRBV7-2; j_call: TRBJ2-2; cdr3_aa: CASSFSHTGELFF; cdr3_nt: TGTGCCAGCAGCTTCTCACACACCGGGGAGCTGTTTTTT
clone_size: few; d_call: NA; v_call: TRBV6-2/TRBV6-3; j_call: TRBJ1-5; cdr3_aa: CASSYSRNQPQHF; cdr3_nt: TGTGCCAGCAGTTACTCGCGCAATCAGCCCCAGCATTTT
clone_size: many; d_call: NA; v_call: TRBV20-1; j_call: TRBJ2-1; cdr3_aa: CSGDSYNEQFF; cdr3_nt: TGCAGCGGGGACTCCTACAATGAGCAGTTCTTC
clone_size: few; d_call: NA; v_call: TRBV30; j_call: TRBJ1-5; cdr3_aa: CAWSQGFGNQPQHF; cdr3_nt: TGTGCCTGGAGCCAGGGTTTTGGCAATCAGCCCCAGCATTTT
clone_size: few; d_call: NA; v_call: TRBV11-2; j_call: TRBJ2-4; cdr3_aa: CASSFSGTRASSPYF; cdr3_nt: TGTGCCAGCAGCTTTTCCGGGACACGAGCCTCGTCACCATACTTC
clone_size: few; d_call: TRBD1; v_call: TRBV6-1; j_call: TRBJ2-1; cdr3_aa: CASSGRDRGGYNEQFF; cdr3_nt: TGTGCCAGCAGTGGGAGGGACAGGGGGGGTTACAATGAGCAGTTCTTC
clone_size: NA; d_call: TRBD2; v_call: TRBV10-3; j_call: TRBJ2-7; cdr3_aa: CAISEIMTMTSGRGEQYF; cdr3_nt: TGTGCCATCAGTGAGATTATGACCATGACTAGCGGAAGGGGAGAGCAGTACTTC
clone_size: few; d_call: TRBD1; v_call: TRBV27; j_call: TRBJ2-7; cdr3_aa: CASSFRGRGIYEQYF; cdr3_nt: TGTGCCAGCAGTTTTAGGGGCAGGGGGATCTACGAGCAGTACTTC
clone_size: NA; d_call: NA; v_call: TRBV6-5; j_call: TRBJ1-2; cdr3_aa: CASSYRPPTSRQNYGYTF; cdr3_nt: TGTGCCAGCAGTTATCGGCCTCCTACCTCTCGACAGAACTATGGCTACACCTTC
clone_size: NA; d_call: NA; v_call: TRBV7-6; j_call: TRBJ1-1; cdr3_aa: CASSLRTAGINTEAFF; cdr3_nt: TGTGCCAGCAGCTTACGAACCGCAGGAATTAACACTGAAGCTTTCTTT
clone_size: NA; d_call: NA; v_call: TRBV4-3; j_call: TRBJ1-1; cdr3_aa: CASSPDGVAEAFF; cdr3_nt: TGCGCCAGCAGCCCAGATGGTGTGGCTGAAGCTTTCTTT
clone_size: NA; d_call: TRBD1; v_call: TRBV12-3/TRBV12-4; j_call: TRBJ1-1; cdr3_aa: CASRPRQGANTEAFF; cdr3_nt: TGTGCCAGCAGACCCCGACAGGGAGCGAACACTGAAGCTTTCTTT
clone_size: many; d_call: NA; v_call: TRBV6-1; j_call: TRBJ2-2; cdr3_aa: CASRKGVTGELFF; cdr3_nt: TGTGCCAGCCGGAAGGGGGTCACCGGGGAGCTGTTTTTT
clone_size: few; d_call: TRBD1; v_call: TRBV6-5; j_call: TRBJ1-5; cdr3_aa: CASSSSGGYSNQPQHF; cdr3_nt: TGTGCCAGCAGTTCCTCAGGGGGCTATAGCAATCAGCCCCAGCATTTT
clone_size: NA; d_call: TRBD2; v_call: TRBV12-3/TRBV12-4; j_call: TRBJ2-1; cdr3_aa: CASSPTGTSAYNEQFF; cdr3_nt: TGTGCCAGCAGCCCCACCGGGACTAGCGCCTACAATGAGCAGTTCTTC
clone_size: NA; d_call: TRBD2; v_call: TRBV12-3/TRBV12-4; j_call: TRBJ2-1; cdr3_aa: CASSPGTSGRMSNEQFF; cdr3_nt: TGTGCCAGCAGTCCCGGGACTAGCGGGAGGATGTCAAATGAGCAGTTCTTC
clone_size: NA; d_call: NA; v_call: TRBV20-1; j_call: TRBJ1-2; cdr3_aa: CSARDLGLNYGYTF; cdr3_nt: TGCAGTGCTAGAGATCTGGGTCTGAACTATGGCTACACCTTC
clone_size: few; d_call: TRBD1; v_call: TRBV10-3; j_call: TRBJ1-3; cdr3_aa: CATPGTDGNTIYF; cdr3_nt: TGTGCCACCCCTGGGACAGACGGAAACACCATATATTTT
clone_size: NA; d_call: NA; v_call: TRBV5-4; j_call: TRBJ2-1; cdr3_aa: CASSITGIYNEQFF; cdr3_nt: TGTGCCAGCAGCATAACAGGGATCTACAATGAGCAGTTCTTC
clone_size: NA; d_call: TRBD2; v_call: TRBV28; j_call: TRBJ2-2; cdr3_aa: CASSPGGASTGELFF; cdr3_nt: TGTGCCAGCAGCCCGGGAGGAGCGAGCACCGGGGAGCTGTTTTTT